This TCR beta chain was obtained from a study of T cell responses to AZD1222 COVID-19 vaccine. Concerning this clone itself: Its matching antigen is unknown.

Germline CDR1 KGHSH, CDR2 LQKENI. Trimming pared 6 bases from V and 4 bases from J, leaving 16 bases between. There are 15 residues in the CDR3. General study points: The donors showed a predominance of white British ancestry and of females, with possible underestimation of clonal diversity. Repertoires were collected only later (after the peak T cell response had occurred). Spike-specific TCR breadth and depth were elevated following two AZD1222 doses.

The protocol was immunoSEQ multiplex PCR, while the TCRdb copy is restricted to in-frame clones and leaves out a portion. The sample records 160,000 or so clones, about 87% being singletons. The sample in question was peripheral blood, obtained 28 days after the second dose of the MenACWY control vaccine. V gene TRBV18 combines with J gene TRBJ1-5, with D possibly being TRBD1 (5 bases). This receptor was identified in an adult who received the MenACWY meningococcal vaccine as a control. For the CDR3, the DNA is TGTGCCAGCTCTCGCATGGACACTCAAAATCAGCCCCAGCATTTT. This sequence encodes CASSRMDTQNQPQHF.